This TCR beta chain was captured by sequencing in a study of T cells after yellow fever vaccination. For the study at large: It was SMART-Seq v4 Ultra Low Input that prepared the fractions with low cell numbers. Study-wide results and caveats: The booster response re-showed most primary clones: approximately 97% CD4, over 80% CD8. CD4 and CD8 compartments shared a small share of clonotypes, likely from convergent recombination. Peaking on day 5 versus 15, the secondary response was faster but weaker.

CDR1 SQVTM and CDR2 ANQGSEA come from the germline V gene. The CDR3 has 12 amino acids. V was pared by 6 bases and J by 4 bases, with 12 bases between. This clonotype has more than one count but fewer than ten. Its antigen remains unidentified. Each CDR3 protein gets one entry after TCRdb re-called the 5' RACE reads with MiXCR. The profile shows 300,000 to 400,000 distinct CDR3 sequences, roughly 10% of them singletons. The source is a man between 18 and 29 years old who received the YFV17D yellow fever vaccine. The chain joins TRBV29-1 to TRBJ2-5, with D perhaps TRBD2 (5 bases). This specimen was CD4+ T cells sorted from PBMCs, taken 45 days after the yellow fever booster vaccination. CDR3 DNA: TGCAGCGTCTCCCGGGGTGCAGAGACCCAGTACTTC. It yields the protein CSVSRGAETQYF.